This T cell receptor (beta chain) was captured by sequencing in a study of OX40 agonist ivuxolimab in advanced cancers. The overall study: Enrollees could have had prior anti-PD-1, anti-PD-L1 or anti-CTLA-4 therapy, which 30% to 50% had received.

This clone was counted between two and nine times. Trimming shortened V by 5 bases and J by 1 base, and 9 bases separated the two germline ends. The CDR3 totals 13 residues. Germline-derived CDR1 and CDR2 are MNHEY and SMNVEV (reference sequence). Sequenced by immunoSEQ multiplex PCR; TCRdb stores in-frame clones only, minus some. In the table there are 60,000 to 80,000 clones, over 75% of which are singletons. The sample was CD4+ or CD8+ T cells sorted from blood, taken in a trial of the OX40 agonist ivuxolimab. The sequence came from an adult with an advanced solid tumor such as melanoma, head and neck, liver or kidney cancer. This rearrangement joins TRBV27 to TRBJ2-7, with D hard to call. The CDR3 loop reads CASSATYSYEQYF. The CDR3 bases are TGTGCCAGCAGTGCAACCTATTCCTACGAGCAGTACTTC.